This TCR beta chain originates from a study of T-cell reconstitution after alpha-beta-depleted transplantation in children. The TCRbeta library incorporated unique molecular identifiers. TCRdb re-called the PCR reads with MiXCR, one entry per CDR3 protein. The sample carries about 610,000 distinct CDR3 sequences, under 12% recorded once. The CDR3 loop spans 16 amino acids. V shed 0 bases, J shed 5 bases, and the junction held 3 bases outside the gene matches. From germline, CDR1 is SGHRS and CDR2 YFSETQ. Material: PBMCs from the stem cell graft donor, obtained from the stem cell graft. The receptor comes from a human donor who donated a stem cell graft to a child with acute myeloid leukemia. The V gene is TRBV5-1, the J gene TRBJ2-2, with 11 bases fitting TRBD2. The CDR3 nucleotides are TGCGCCAGCAGCTTGGTACTAGCGGGAGATACCGGGGAGCTGTTTTTT. It yields the protein CASSLVLAGDTGELFF.